The TCR beta chain described here comes from a study of identical twins. Study-wide results and limits: Models came in too low on out-of-frame TCR alpha sharing in monozygotic twins.

The ends were cut back, 5 bases at V and 4 bases at J, with 11 bases in the middle. CDR3 length: 14 amino acids. Germline V gene lookup returns CDR1 SSHAT and CDR2 FNYEAQ (reference sequence). TCRdb redid the calling of the 5' RACE reads with MiXCR, one entry per CDR3 protein. Counted here are about 260,000 distinct CDR3 sequences, around 7% occurring once; the ten biggest clones make up roughly 3.6%. This clonotype has a handful of counts. Its antigen remains unknown. This sample was also put to use in a study of yellow fever vaccine responses in identical twins.

The source is a woman aged 18-29 years in good health. The chain uses TRBV7-7 and TRBJ2-2; D is unresolved. The sequenced material came from memory (CD45RO+) T cells sorted from blood. The CDR3 region has the DNA TGTGCCAGCAGCCGAAATCCGGGCACCGGGGAGCTGTTTTTT. Its translation: CASSRNPGTGELFF.